These 5 T cell receptor beta chains share one sample of origin, sequenced in a study of vaccination effects on CD4 cells after COVID-19. Peptide-pool stimulation followed by sequencing identified expanded antigen-specific CD4+ clonotypes in the ViraFEST assay. Culturing for 10 days preceded CD4+ T cell isolation. It was two doses of either the BNT162b2 or mRNA-1273 vaccine that participants received. Assay: immunoSEQ multiplex PCR; the TCRdb copy retains only in-frame clones and omits some. The table includes tens of thousands of clones, around 81% detected once. No antigen has been identified for these receptors. Material: CD4+ T cells from PBMCs cultured with HCoV-229E spike peptides, obtained after COVID-19 vaccination. These receptors all come from a human donor who received a COVID-19 vaccine.

The chain joins TRBV29-1 to TRBJ2-5; 13 bases are shared with TRBD2. The CDR3 has 15 amino acids. CDR1 is SQVTM, CDR2 ANQGSEA, per germline. V was pared by 3 bases and J by 5 bases, with 6 bases of the junction left unmatched. The CDR3 DNA sequence: TGCAGCGTTGAGCAACTAGCGGGGGGGCGGGAGACCCAGTACTTC. It specifies CSVEQLAGGRETQYF.

The J gene is TRBJ1-5, the V gene TRBV19, with D perhaps matching TRBD1 (5 bases). This CDR3 region has 16 residues. The germline gives CDR1 LNHDA, CDR2 SQIVND (reference sequence). Trimming stripped 3 bases from V and 5 bases from J, with 17 bases between. For the CDR3, the DNA is TGTGCCAGTAGTATTCCCACAGGCGGGGGATATCAGCCCCAGCATTTT. It codes for CASSIPTGGGYQPQHF.

This chain links TRBV24-1 with TRBJ2-1, with TRBD1 matching 12 bases. Germline assignment: CDR1 KGHDR and CDR2 SFDVKD. The CDR3 consists of 15 residues. V shed 2 bases and J 10 bases; nucleotides not matched to a gene: 5. The CDR3: CATSDSGTGGYEQFF. CDR3 DNA sequence: TGTGCCACCAGTGATTCCGGGACAGGGGGCTACGAGCAGTTCTTC.

The V and J genes are TRBV30 and TRBJ1-2; no clear D gene. Between the trimmed V and J ends, which lost 6 bases and 4 bases, there was a span of 18 bases. Germline CDR1 and CDR2: GTSNPN and SVGIG (reference sequence). This CDR3 has 14 residues. DNA of the CDR3: TGTGCCTGTAAACGGACGCCCGTAGGCTATGGCTACACCTTC. Its protein is CACKRTPVGYGYTF.

This clone was counted a few times. Within the sample, other DNA sequences also encode this same CDR3. V and J are TRBV2 and TRBJ2-5; a weak D match, TRBD2 (7 bases). With 1 base removed from V and 5 bases from J, the gap between germline ends came to 14 bases. CDR3 size: 15 residues. From germline, CDR1 is SNHLY and CDR2 FYNNEI. This CDR3 is CASSEEEGGQETQYF. CDR3 nucleotide sequence: TGTGCCAGCAGTGAAGAAGAGGGGGGGCAGGAGACCCAGTACTTC.